These 32 T cell receptor beta chains originate from one sample sequenced in a study of T and B cells in COVID-19 patients. Each TRB amplification used 250-500 ng of genomic DNA from blood. TRB rearrangements were amplified by multiplex PCR with BIOMED2 TRB-A/B primers. Each CDR3 protein gets one entry after TCRdb re-called the multiplex PCR reads with MiXCR. The sample shows 4,800 or so distinct CDR3 sequences, roughly 33% of them seen only once. Sequenced sample: blood. The source of these receptors is a human donor who had recovered from COVID-19.

J is TRBJ2-5 and V is TRBV19; D is perhaps TRBD2 (6 bases). There are 17 residues in the CDR3. Per the germline V gene, CDR1 is LNHDA and CDR2 is SQIVND (reference sequence). Trimming cost V 7 bases and J 1 base, with 22 bases left between them. The CDR3 protein is CASKDSEAASAQETQYF. CDR3 nucleotides: TGTGCCAGTAAGGATTCGGAGGCGGCTAGCGCCCAAGAGACCCAGTACTTC.

The chain is built from TRBV7-2 and TRBJ2-1; D call uncertain. The V end was cut by 1 base, the J end by 10 bases, with 5 bases between. The CDR3 is 11 amino acids. Germline V CDR1 and CDR2: SGHTA, FQGNSA. CDR3 sequence: CASSLVREQFF. CDR3 in DNA: TGTGCCAGCAGCTTAGTTCGAGAGCAGTTCTTC.

The chain combines TRBV7-9 with TRBJ1-4; D gene unclear. V was cut by 5 bases and J by 8 bases, with 12 bases left in between. Germline CDR1 is SEHNR and CDR2 is FQNEAQ (reference sequence). This CDR3 comprises 13 residues. The CDR3 sequence: CASSPALGEKLFF. The CDR3 bases are TGTGCCAGCAGCCCAGCCTTGGGGGAAAAACTGTTTTTT.

By share of the sample, this clonotype is medium-sized. The genes are TRBV27 and TRBJ2-3; TRBD2 agrees at 11 bases. CDR3 length equals 17 residues. J gave up 3 bases and V 8 bases, and 13 bases lay outside the gene matches. Germline V CDR1 and CDR2: MNHEY, SMNVEV (reference sequence). CDR3 protein: CASHPYSGRGGTDTQYF. CDR3 coding DNA: TGTGCCAGCCATCCGTATAGCGGGAGGGGAGGGACAGATACGCAGTATTTT.

The V call is TRBV19, the J call TRBJ1-6; 12 positions match TRBD1. The CDR3 totals 17 residues. The germline CDR1 and CDR2 sequences are LNHDA and SQIVND (reference sequence). V lost 5 bases and J lost 8; bases outside the gene matches: 10. The CDR3 coding sequence is TGTGCCAGTAGTCCCGGGGGACAGGGGGCGATGGATTCACCCCTCCACTTT. Translation: CASSPGGQGAMDSPLHF.

This clonotype has just a few counts. The chain couples TRBV19 to TRBJ2-3; D gene uncertain. Trimming stripped 2 bases from V and 0 bases from J, with 12 bases between. This CDR3 is 16 amino acids long. The germline V gene encodes CDR1 LNHDA and CDR2 SQIVND (reference sequence). The CDR3 region has the DNA TGTGCCAGTAGTATATCTGTTGCCTCTAGCACAGATACGCAGTATTTT. Amino acids: CASSISVASSTDTQYF.

By its share, this clonotype is medium-sized. This chain connects TRBV18 to TRBJ2-7; TRBD2 agrees at 7 bases. The CDR3 spans 18 residues. Germline trimming cut 2 bases from V and 6 bases from J; bases unmatched to any gene: 19. Germline V CDR1 and CDR2: KGHSH, LQKENI. The CDR3 is CASSPSSPVWEGLPEQYF. The DNA of the CDR3 is TGTGCCAGCTCACCATCGTCTCCAGTTTGGGAGGGCCTGCCCGAGCAGTACTTC.

This clonotype was found once. J is TRBJ1-6 and V is TRBV6-1, with TRBD1 matching over 10 bases. V was clipped by 3 bases and J by 10 bases; unmatched bases: 6. Germline assignment: CDR1 MNHNS and CDR2 SASEGT. The CDR3 contains 15 residues. For the CDR3, the DNA is TGTGCCAGCAGTGAGCCGGGACAGGGGTCGTCACCCCTCCACTTT. It codes for CASSEPGQGSSPLHF.

By frequency in the sample, this clonotype is large. DNA of the CDR3: TGCAGCGTCCCGACAGCCACCGGGGAGCTGTTTTTT. Residues: CSVPTATGELFF. V is TRBV29-1 and J is TRBJ2-2; TRBD1 is a possible D gene (5 bases). This CDR3 is built from 12 residues. Trimming pared 6 bases from V and 4 bases from J, leaving 9 bases between. Germline V lookup: CDR1 SQVTM, CDR2 ANQGSEA.

The sample holds a few counts of this clonotype. The V and J genes are TRBV15 and TRBJ2-5; D unresolved. The CDR3 is 15 residues long. Germline CDR1 and CDR2: LNHNV and YYDKDF (reference sequence). Trimming took off 1 base at V and 5 bases at J, with 14 bases between the two ends. CDR3 residues: CATSRGTAKGETQYF. The CDR3, as DNA: TGTGCCACCAGCAGAGGGACGGCGAAAGGGGAGACCCAGTACTTC.

V gene TRBV27 combines with J gene TRBJ1-5, with a weak D call TRBD1 (6 bases). The CDR3 is 14 amino acids. V was pared by 4 bases and J by 6 bases, with 13 bases between. Germline V gives CDR1 MNHEY, CDR2 SMNVEV (reference sequence). The CDR3 sequence is CASSSRGSFQPQHF. The CDR3 nucleotides are TGTGCCAGCAGTTCGAGGGGGTCTTTTCAGCCCCAGCATTTT.

Only a few counts were recorded for this clonotype. The rearrangement joins TRBV7-9 to TRBJ1-4; maybe TRBD1 (6 bases). The germline V gene has CDR1 SEHNR and CDR2 FQNEAQ (reference sequence). The length of the CDR3 is 16 residues. The V end was cut by 1 base, the J end by 4 bases, with 13 bases between. CDR3 sequence reads: CASSLGGGQINEKLFF. The CDR3 DNA is TGTGCCAGCAGCTTAGGGGGAGGACAGATTAATGAAAAACTGTTTTTT.

This rearrangement joins TRBV29-1 to TRBJ2-7; 13 bases match TRBD2. Germline CDR1 reads SQVTM; CDR2 reads ANQGSEA. V lost 6 bases, J lost 3 bases, and 5 bases stayed unmatched. The CDR3 has 14 residues. The CDR3 nucleotides are TGCAGCGTCGCCGGGACTAGCGGGGTCTACGAGCAGTACTTC. Its translation is CSVAGTSGVYEQYF.

This clonotype was observed a few times. The chain recombines TRBV6-5 with TRBJ2-1; D gene uncertain. Per germline, CDR1 MNHEY and CDR2 SVGAGI. This CDR3 has 12 residues. The V end lost 6 bases, the J end lost 0 bases, and 3 bases lay between the germline ends. The CDR3: CASRVSYNEQFF. CDR3 nucleotide sequence: TGTGCCAGCAGGGTCTCCTACAATGAGCAGTTCTTC.

This clonotype has a handful of counts. The CDR3 is CASSPPGATGGAYNEQFF. The CDR3 DNA sequence: TGTGCCAGCTCACCACCCGGGGCCACGGGGGGCGCCTACAATGAGCAGTTCTTC. This rearrangement joins TRBV18 to TRBJ2-1; D is perhaps TRBD2 (7 bases). The V end lost 0 bases, the J end lost 2 bases, and 17 bases lay between the germline ends. Germline lookup yields CDR1 KGHSH and CDR2 LQKENI. This CDR3 is 18 amino acids long.

The J gene is TRBJ2-1, the V gene TRBV24-1, with a tentative D call TRBD2 (6 bases). This CDR3 has 14 residues. V was shortened by 3 bases and J by 3 bases, with 8 bases between the two germline ends. Per the germline V gene, CDR1 is KGHDR and CDR2 is SFDVKD. The CDR3 sequence is CATSDTGLYNEQFF. DNA for the CDR3: TGTGCCACCAGTGATACGGGACTCTACAATGAGCAGTTCTTC.

The DNA for the CDR3 is TGTGCCAGCAGCATCGGACCGGGGAATAGCAATCAGCCCCAGCATTTT. Amino acids: CASSIGPGNSNQPQHF. The gene calls are TRBV5-5 and TRBJ1-5; D not certain. Germline CDR1 and CDR2: SGHKS and YYEKEE (reference sequence). The CDR3 is 16 amino acids. Trimming cost V 4 bases and J 0 bases, with 14 bases left between them.

The V gene is TRBV18, the J gene TRBJ2-1; 8 positions match TRBD1. CDR3 length equals 16 residues. V trimming: 0 bases; J trimming: 1 base; junction bases outside the gene matches: 2. CDR1 and CDR2 (germline): KGHSH, LQKENI. The CDR3 DNA reads as TGTGCCAGCTCACCACCGACAGGGGCTTCCTACAATGAGCAGTTCTTC. This translates into CASSPPTGASYNEQFF.

By proportion, this clonotype is medium-sized. The V gene is TRBV6-5, the J gene TRBJ2-2; 9 nucleotides agree with TRBD1. CDR3 length: 16 amino acids. CDR1 and CDR2 from the germline V gene are MNHEY and SVGAGI. The V and J ends lost 8 bases and 1 base, in that order; junction bases with no gene match: 8. CDR3 in DNA: TGTGCCAGCTCCCACAAGGGACAGGGGAACACCGGGGAGCTGTTTTTT. Encoded protein: CASSHKGQGNTGELFF.

By share of the sample, this clonotype is medium-sized (0.01 to 0.1%). J is TRBJ2-3 and V is TRBV30; possibly TRBD1 for D (5 bases). V was pared by 4 bases and J by 1 base, with 6 bases between. Germline values: CDR1 GTSNPN, CDR2 SVGIG (reference sequence). The CDR3 is 12 residues long. The CDR3 sequence: CAWTRGTDTQYF. The CDR3 DNA follows: TGTGCCTGGACCAGGGGCACAGATACGCAGTATTTT.

The table lists this clonotype with a few counts. The chain links TRBV5-1 to TRBJ2-5, with 7 bases lining up with TRBD2. Unmatched junction bases numbered 4, after V lost 0 bases and J lost 5 bases. CDR3 length: 14 amino acids. CDR1 is SGHRS and CDR2 is YFSETQ in the germline V gene. For the CDR3, the DNA is TGCGCCAGCAGCTTGGCCGCGGGAGAGGAGACCCAGTACTTC. As protein: CASSLAAGEETQYF.

This clonotype was counted between two and nine times. The V and J genes are TRBV5-6 and TRBJ2-7; 10 nucleotides agree with TRBD2. Germline CDR1 and CDR2: SGHDT and YYEEEE. Trimming removed 4 bases from V and 4 bases from J; junction bases left unmatched: 11. The CDR3 covers 16 residues. The CDR3 region is CASSQILVAGGYEQYF. CDR3 sequence (DNA): TGTGCCAGCAGCCAAATATTGGTAGCGGGAGGTTACGAGCAGTACTTC.

V and J are TRBV27 and TRBJ2-7, with 9 bases identical to TRBD1. Trimming took 5 bases from V and 0 from J; bases not matched to a gene: 2. There are 14 residues in the CDR3. Germline lookup yields CDR1 MNHEY and CDR2 SMNVEV (reference sequence). The CDR3, as DNA: TGTGCCAGCAGTGACAGGGGGAGCTCCTACGAGCAGTACTTC. It translates to CASSDRGSSYEQYF.

This chain joins TRBV27 and TRBJ2-3, with 7 bases fitting TRBD1. The CDR3 totals 15 residues. V trimming: 6 bases; J trimming: 4 bases; junction bases outside the gene matches: 10. CDR1 and CDR2 (germline): MNHEY, SMNVEV (reference sequence). CDR3 nucleotide sequence: TGTGCCAGCAGCTTTAAGACAGGGCAAGCAGATACGCAGTATTTT. Amino acids: CASSFKTGQADTQYF.

The V call is TRBV30, the J call TRBJ2-7, with 9 bases identical to TRBD2. Germline CDR1 and CDR2: GTSNPN and SVGIG (reference sequence). The CDR3 spans 15 residues. After removal of 2 bases from V and 6 bases from J, the junction contained 11 bases not matched to a gene. CDR3 residues: CAWSRRTSGQSEQYF. CDR3 in DNA: TGTGCCTGGAGTCGTCGTACTAGCGGGCAATCCGAGCAGTACTTC.

The chain is built from TRBV7-2 and TRBJ2-7, with D tentatively TRBD1 or TRBD2 (5 bases each). This CDR3 is built from 14 residues. The V end was cut by 1 base, the J end by 5 bases, with 12 bases between. From germline, CDR1 is SGHTA and CDR2 FQGNSA. CDR3 DNA sequence: TGTGCCAGCAGCTTAGGGGGGAATAATGACGAGCAGTACTTC. Its protein is CASSLGGNNDEQYF. Full variable domain (outside the CDR3, taken from reference TRBV7-2 and TRBJ2-7): GAGVSQSPSNKVTEKGKDVELRCDPISGHTALYWYRQSLGQGLEFLIYFQGNSAPDKSGLPSDRFSAERTGGSVSTLTIQRTQQEDSAVYLCASSLGGNNDEQYFGPGTRLTVT.

The chain employs TRBV5-1 and TRBJ2-1; D call uncertain. With 1 base removed from V and 7 bases from J, the gap between germline ends came to 15 bases. The CDR3 has 15 amino acids. From germline, CDR1 is SGHRS and CDR2 YFSETQ. The DNA of the CDR3 is TGCGCCAGCAGCTTGAATAGCAACCTGGGTAATGAGCAGTTCTTC. It is translated as CASSLNSNLGNEQFF.

In this sample, this clonotype turned up once. The chain carries TRBV6-1 and TRBJ2-1; 9 positions match TRBD2. The V gene end was trimmed by 2 bases and the J gene end by 7 bases; junction bases not matched to a gene: 6. The CDR3 length is 15 residues. CDR1 MNHNS and CDR2 SASEGT come from the germline V gene. This CDR3 reads CASSEKAGGSNEQFF. The CDR3 DNA follows: TGTGCCAGCAGTGAAAAAGCGGGAGGATCGAATGAGCAGTTCTTC.

The gene calls are TRBV6-5 and TRBJ1-2; D is undetermined. The V gene lost 4 bases and the J gene lost 3 bases, with 15 bases spanning the gap. Germline CDR1 and CDR2: MNHEY and SVGAGI. The CDR3 has 15 amino acids. DNA for the CDR3: TGTGCCAGCAGTTCCCGGGTCCTTTGGGACTATGGCTACACCTTC. The encoded protein is CASSSRVLWDYGYTF.

By share of the sample, this clonotype is medium-sized. This chain joins TRBV30 and TRBJ2-3, with a weak D call TRBD2 (6 bases). The V and J ends lost 4 bases and 4 bases respectively, with 15 bases between them. This CDR3 has 14 residues. Germline V lookup: CDR1 GTSNPN, CDR2 SVGIG (reference sequence). For the CDR3, the DNA is TGTGCCTGGAACCCGGGAGCGTCCGCAGATACGCAGTATTTT. Its protein is CAWNPGASADTQYF.

This clonotype ranks as medium-sized. The rearrangement uses TRBV6-5 and TRBJ2-1; 12 bases align to TRBD2. Per germline, CDR1 MNHEY and CDR2 SVGAGI. J lost 7 bases, V lost 2 bases, and 3 bases had no gene match. The CDR3 is made up of 15 amino acids. The CDR3 sequence: CASSYRLAGGNEQFF. CDR3 DNA: TGTGCCAGCAGTTACAGGCTAGCGGGAGGGAATGAGCAGTTCTTC.

This clonotype is judged medium-sized (0.01 to 0.1%). The V and J genes are TRBV30 and TRBJ1-6; TRBD1 might be the D (5 bases). The CDR3 is 12 residues long. Trimming pared 5 bases from V and 7 bases from J, leaving 9 bases between. The V gene's germline CDR1 is GTSNPN and CDR2 SVGIG (reference sequence). Here the CDR3 reads CAWGRQNSPLHF. CDR3 in DNA: TGTGCCTGGGGAAGACAGAATTCACCCCTCCACTTT.